Below, 10 T cell receptor beta chains from the same sample are listed, as sequenced in a study of T-cell memory formation after mild COVID-19. A single record per CDR3 protein comes from TCRdb applying MiXCR to the 5' RACE reads. This table has about 400,000 distinct CDR3 sequences, 13% to 15% appearing once. Sequenced sample: PBMCs or a T cell subset sorted from them (not recorded which). These receptors all come from a man in his late teens or twenties who had mild COVID-19 (a few samples of this study predate the infection). Cell type and time point are not known.

The chain couples TRBV5-1 to TRBJ1-1; D is perhaps TRBD1 (5 bases). Germline values: CDR1 SGHRS, CDR2 YFSETQ. V was shortened by 2 bases and J by 3 bases, with 14 bases between the two germline ends. This CDR3 contains 15 residues. The CDR3 DNA reads as TGCGCCAGCAGCTTCGGAGTAGGGGTTGACACTGAAGCTTTCTTT. Translation gives CASSFGVGVDTEAFF.

This clonotype was detected only a few times. The rearrangement links TRBV6-5 to TRBJ2-7, with D maybe TRBD1 (6 bases). Between the trimmed V and J ends, which lost 4 bases and 0 bases, there was a span of 10 bases. The CDR3 has 14 amino acids. CDR1 MNHEY and CDR2 SVGAGI come from the germline V gene. Here the CDR3 DNA reads TGTGCCAGCAGTTCTCACAGGGTCTCCTACGAGCAGTACGTC. It yields the protein CASSSHRVSYEQYV.

A few counts support this clonotype. The J gene is TRBJ2-2, the V gene TRBV12-3 or TRBV12-4; 10 bases line up with TRBD1. The CDR3 is 15 amino acids. With V trimmed by 4 bases and J by 6 bases, 5 bases remained unmatched. The CDR3 protein is CASSYPGQGAGELFF. The CDR3 region has the DNA TGTGCCAGCAGTTACCCCGGACAGGGGGCCGGGGAGCTGTTTTTT.

The chain combines TRBV20-1 with TRBJ2-3; 10 bases line up with TRBD2. Germline V gene data show CDR1 as DFQATT and CDR2 as SNEGSKA (reference sequence). V was pared by 5 bases and J by 5 bases, with 4 bases of the junction left unmatched. CDR3 length equals 13 residues. This CDR3 is CSAVAGGKDTQYF. The DNA for the CDR3 is TGCAGTGCTGTAGCGGGGGGAAAAGATACGCAGTATTTT.

At least ten counts were recorded for this clonotype. The chain has TRBV28 and TRBJ2-7; no clear D gene. V lost 3 bases to trimming and J lost 0 bases, with 6 bases between them. Germline CDR1 reads MDHEN; CDR2 reads SYDVKM. This CDR3 is 13 amino acids long. The CDR3 protein is CASSFRSSYEQYV. In DNA, the CDR3 is TGTGCCAGCAGTTTCAGGAGCTCCTACGAGCAGTACGTC.

The chain uses TRBV20-1 and TRBJ1-5, with D hard to call. Trimming pared 0 bases from V and 4 bases from J, leaving 1 base between. The germline V gene encodes CDR1 DFQATT and CDR2 SNEGSKA (reference sequence). The CDR3 extends over 11 amino acids. CDR3 in amino acids: CSARENQPQHF. CDR3 in DNA: TGCAGTGCTAGAGAGAATCAGCCCCAGCATTTT.

This clonotype turned up a few times. This chain uses TRBV7-9 with TRBJ2-5, with D maybe TRBD2 (5 bases). The germline CDR1 and CDR2 sequences are SEHNR and FQNEAQ (reference sequence). V was trimmed by 5 bases and J by 5 bases, leaving 21 bases between them. This CDR3 spans 16 amino acids. The CDR3 nucleotides are TGTGCCAGCAGCGTGGCGCCAGAGGAGGTTGGGGAGACCCAGTACTTC. Translated, it gives CASSVAPEEVGETQYF.

The chain carries TRBV12-3 or TRBV12-4 and TRBJ1-5; tentatively, D is TRBD1 (5 bases). This CDR3 comprises 13 residues. The V end was cut by 7 bases, the J end by 6 bases, with 13 bases between. CDR3 in DNA: TGTGCCAGCACCATTCAGGGTGGTCAGCCCCAGCATTTT. It encodes CASTIQGGQPQHF.

This clonotype was picked up one time. One end of the junction is discordant with germline, which a read error may explain. The chain couples TRBV6-5 to TRBJ2-5; D remains unclear. Germline V gives CDR1 MNHEY, CDR2 SVGAGI. The CDR3 is made up of 13 amino acids. CDR3 nucleotide sequence: TGCACGCCGGAAGCTCCTTTCCAAGAGACCCAGTACTTC. It encodes CTPEAPFQETQYF.

The chain carries TRBV12-3 or TRBV12-4 and TRBJ1-5; possibly TRBD1 for D (6 bases). Trimming took off 4 bases at V and 9 bases at J, with 10 bases between the two ends. This CDR3 contains 12 residues. Here the CDR3 reads CASSWGAWPQHF. The CDR3 DNA follows: TGTGCCAGCAGTTGGGGGGCGTGGCCCCAGCATTTT.